This is a list of T cell receptor beta chains from one sample in a study of cytomegalovirus exposure and HLA in healthy donors. Only in-frame clones appear in the TCRdb table, and some are missing; sequencing was by immunoSEQ multiplex PCR. Its clone listing holds around 140,000 clones. The specimen was PBMCs. These receptors originate from a woman aged 35 to 49 in good health and CMV-seronegative. The CDR3 runs from the conserved cysteine through the conserved F or W. Fields, in order: D gene, J gene, V gene, CDR3 protein, CDR3 DNA. A D gene is named only where the DNA matches it firmly.

d_call: TRBD1
j_call: TRBJ1-2
v_call: TRBV9
cdr3_aa: CASSEVVPTGAYGYTF
cdr3_nt: TGTGCCAGCAGCGAAGTGGTACCGACAGGGGCATATGGCTACACCTTC

d_call: TRBD2
j_call: TRBJ2-1
v_call: TRBV2
cdr3_aa: CASSRSGGSYNEQFF
cdr3_nt: TGTGCCAGCAGTAGAAGCGGGGGATCCTACAATGAGCAGTTCTTC

d_call: TRBD1
j_call: TRBJ2-7
v_call: TRBV5-6
cdr3_aa: CASSLVSAQGFVDEQYF
cdr3_nt: TGTGCCAGCAGCTTGGTTTCGGCACAGGGGTTTGTAGACGAGCAGTACTTC

d_call: -
j_call: TRBJ1-1
v_call: TRBV15
cdr3_aa: CATSRDRTGRAFF
cdr3_nt: TGTGCCACCAGCAGAGATAGAACAGGGCGTGCTTTCTTT

d_call: TRBD1
j_call: TRBJ1-1
v_call: TRBV5-4
cdr3_aa: CASSSGGTGTTEAFF
cdr3_nt: TGTGCCAGCAGCTCCGGCGGGACAGGGACCACTGAAGCTTTCTTT

d_call: -
j_call: TRBJ1-2
v_call: TRBV6-1
cdr3_aa: CASSETGVYGYTF
cdr3_nt: TGTGCCAGCAGTGAAACGGGGGTCTATGGCTACACCTTC

d_call: -
j_call: TRBJ1-1
v_call: TRBV15
cdr3_aa: CATSRDWREAEGNTEAFF
cdr3_nt: TGTGCCACCAGCAGAGACTGGAGGGAGGCTGAGGGGAACACTGAAGCTTTCTTT

d_call: TRBD1
j_call: TRBJ1-1
v_call: TRBV6-5
cdr3_aa: CASSSTGAGGTEAFF
cdr3_nt: TGTGCCAGCAGTTCCACAGGGGCGGGGGGCACTGAAGCTTTCTTT

d_call: TRBD2
j_call: TRBJ2-4
v_call: TRBV5-1
cdr3_aa: CASRSGGAKNIQYF
cdr3_nt: TGCGCCAGTCGTAGCGGGGGGGCCAAAAACATTCAGTACTTC

d_call: TRBD1
j_call: TRBJ1-4
v_call: TRBV5-1
cdr3_aa: CASSLAGTVEGEKLFF
cdr3_nt: TGCGCCAGCAGCTTGGCGGGGACAGTAGAAGGAGAAAAACTGTTTTTT

d_call: -
j_call: TRBJ2-5
v_call: TRBV2
cdr3_aa: CATSGFGGETQYF
cdr3_nt: TGTGCCACCTCGGGTTTCGGTGGGGAGACCCAGTACTTC

d_call: TRBD1
j_call: TRBJ1-1
v_call: TRBV4-2
cdr3_aa: CASSQVSTGHEAFF
cdr3_nt: TGTGCCAGCAGCCAAGTTTCGACAGGGCATGAAGCTTTCTTT